What follows is one T cell receptor beta chain and its context. This sample was taken from a study of shared clonotypes between healthy human individuals. Method: immunoSEQ multiplex PCR; TCRdb's copy keeps in-frame clones and lacks some. In the table there are 2.3 million or so clones, 85% to 95% of which are singletons. CDR3 length: 15 residues. With 3 bases removed from V and 0 bases from J, the gap between germline ends came to 12 bases. Germline lookup yields CDR1 MNHNY and CDR2 SVGAGI (reference sequence). Sequencing was performed on naive CD4+ T cells from PBMCs. Stated subset: CD45RA+ positively selected. The rearrangement uses TRBV6-6 and TRBJ2-7; D may be TRBD1 (5 bases). This TCR was sampled from a man aged 18 to 35 in good health. Some clones in this sample may be carry-over from other donors' samples. Here the CDR3 DNA reads TGTGCCAGCAGTTATTACGGTACAGGCTCCTACGAGCAGTACTTC. It codes for CASSYYGTGSYEQYF.